These 15 T cell receptor beta chains came from one sample sequenced in a study (dated by TCRdb to 2013 to 2016). Cells that were CD4+CD25+CD127-/low were the ones isolated as Tregs. The library relied on 5' RACE. Sequencing was carried out with an Illumina MiSeq. TCRdb took the public reads, trimmed them with fastp at Q25, ran MiXCR for clone calling and kept in-frame beta chains. Each CDR3 protein appears once, grouped with its most common genes and DNA. The sample table holds 13,000 or so distinct CDR3 sequences, of which about 53% were seen once. The biggest ten clones account for 12% of the sample. Sequenced: tumor-infiltrating Tregs sorted from the breast tumor. Source of these receptors: a female donor with breast cancer.

J is TRBJ2-1 and V is TRBV20-1; 8 bases map to TRBD2. Germline V gene lookup returns CDR1 DFQATT and CDR2 SNEGSKA (reference sequence). V was clipped by 3 bases and J by 2 bases; unmatched bases: 12. The CDR3 loop spans 17 amino acids. This chain's CDR3 is CSARRLAGGSAYNEQFF. CDR3 nucleotide sequence: TGCAGTGCTAGGAGACTGGCGGGAGGTTCCGCCTACAATGAGCAGTTCTTC.

V and J are TRBV29-1 and TRBJ2-1; TRBD2 matches 8 bases. V lost 7 bases to trimming and J lost 10 bases; unmatched junction nucleotides: 6. There are 11 residues in the CDR3. Germline V gene data show CDR1 as SQVTM and CDR2 as ANQGSEA. This CDR3 reads CSGRVAGEQFF. The CDR3, as DNA: TGCAGCGGTCGGGTAGCGGGGGAGCAGTTCTTC.

The chain has TRBV24-1 and TRBJ2-1; 8 bases match TRBD2. V was pared by 4 bases and J by 4 bases, with 11 bases of the junction left unmatched. The CDR3 extends over 17 amino acids. Germline CDR1 is KGHDR and CDR2 is SFDVKD. DNA of the CDR3: TGTGCCACCAGTGACGCCCGTAGCGGGAAAGCTTACAATGAGCAGTTCTTC. Amino acid sequence: CATSDARSGKAYNEQFF.

The CDR3 here is CASSVWLGNTGELFF. As DNA, the CDR3 is TGTGCCAGCAGCGTTTGGTTGGGGAACACCGGGGAGCTGTTTTTT. The chain is built from TRBV9 and TRBJ2-2; D uncertain. Germline loops: CDR1 SGDLS, CDR2 YYNGEE. V lost 2 bases and J 1 base, leaving 9 bases between the germline ends. CDR3 length: 15 residues.

The chain has TRBV6-2 or TRBV6-3 and TRBJ2-1; 9 positions match TRBD2. This CDR3 is 15 amino acids long. The V gene's germline CDR1 is MNHEY and CDR2 SVGEGT. Losses at the gene ends were 7 bases for V and 8 bases for J; bases not matched to a gene: 12. The CDR3 spells CASTRGASGKDEQFF. Here the CDR3 DNA reads TGTGCCAGCACCAGGGGGGCTAGCGGGAAGGATGAGCAGTTCTTC.

The chain links TRBV6-2 or TRBV6-3 to TRBJ2-1; D not certain. V shed 7 bases and J shed 2 bases, with 12 bases lying between them. Germline V gives CDR1 MNHEY, CDR2 SVGEGT. The CDR3 consists of 14 residues. In DNA form, the CDR3 reads TGTGCCAGCACGAGCGAGAGCACCTACAATGAGCAGTTCTTC. It codes for CASTSESTYNEQFF.

J is TRBJ2-1 and V is TRBV4-3; 8 bases fit TRBD2. The CDR3 covers 16 residues. The V gene's germline CDR1 is LGHNA and CDR2 YSLEER. With 2 bases clipped from V and 7 bases from J, the junction kept 10 bases outside the gene matches. DNA of the CDR3: TGCGCCAGCAGCCAATTTAGCGGGATTAGTGAGAATGAGCAGTTCTTC. It encodes CASSQFSGISENEQFF.

This chain joins TRBV7-2 and TRBJ2-7; D unresolved. Germline V CDR1 and CDR2: SGHTA, FQGNSA. The CDR3 sequence is 12 residues long. Deletions cut 5 bases from V and 4 bases from J, with 9 bases between. Here the CDR3 DNA reads TGTGCCAGCAGCGTCCTAGGGTACGAGCAGTACTTC. This sequence encodes CASSVLGYEQYF.

To note about this clonotype: At one end the junction does not follow the germline gene, possibly because of a read error. The chain carries TRBV6-6 and TRBJ2-5; perhaps TRBD1 as D (6 bases). The CDR3 is made up of 14 amino acids. From germline, CDR1 is MNHNY and CDR2 SVGAGI (reference sequence). The CDR3 DNA follows: TGTGCCATCAGTTACAGGGCCCCAGGGGAGACCCAGTACTTC. The encoded protein is CAISYRAPGETQYF.

The CDR3: CASSLGWGQGPTDTQYF. DNA for the CDR3: TGTGCCAGCAGCTTAGGGTGGGGACAGGGTCCCACAGATACGCAGTATTTT. This chain joins TRBV7-6 and TRBJ2-3; 9 bases are a match to TRBD1. The CDR3 covers 17 residues. J gave up 2 bases and V 1 base, and 7 bases lay outside the gene matches. Germline CDR1 and CDR2: SGHVS and FNYEAQ.

As for this clonotype: Its ends do not fully match the called genes, so a read error is possible. The V call is TRBV29-1, the J call TRBJ1-1; a possible D gene is TRBD1 (5 bases). CDR1 is SQVTM and CDR2 is ANQGSEA in the germline V gene. CDR3 length equals 15 residues. CDR3 nucleotide sequence: TGCAGCGTTGAAAGCCGAGGACATTGGAACACTGAAGCTTCCTTT. Translated, it gives CSVESRGHWNTEASF.

The V call is TRBV5-1, the J call TRBJ2-1; no reliable D call. Germline V gene lookup returns CDR1 SGHRS and CDR2 YFSETQ. The CDR3 spans 10 residues. The V end was cut by 4 bases, the J end by 11 bases, with 7 bases between. For the CDR3, the DNA is TGCGCCAGCAGCCCCCGGAAGCAGTTCTTC. It encodes CASSPRKQFF.

This clonotype has a single count. The V call is TRBV7-8, the J call TRBJ2-5; D gene unclear. The CDR3 is made up of 14 amino acids. CDR1 and CDR2 (germline): SGHVS, FQNEAQ. V shed 2 bases and J shed 5 bases, with 12 bases lying between them. The CDR3 loop reads CASSLPPRVETQYF. DNA for the CDR3: TGTGCCAGCAGCTTACCCCCCCGGGTTGAGACCCAGTACTTC.

The gene calls are TRBV6-2 or TRBV6-3 and TRBJ2-5; D unclear. V was pared by 5 bases and J by 5 bases, with 18 bases between. CDR3 length: 15 amino acids. The germline V gene encodes CDR1 MNHEY and CDR2 SVGEGT. CDR3 sequence reads: CASSRKRVGRETQYF. The DNA for the CDR3 is TGTGCCAGCAGTCGGAAACGGGTCGGACGGGAGACCCAGTACTTC.

The V and J genes are TRBV20-1 and TRBJ2-5; 7 bases match TRBD2. Germline V CDR1 and CDR2: DFQATT, SNEGSKA (reference sequence). The V segment lost 4 bases and the J segment 4 bases; nucleotides outside the gene matches: 6. The CDR3 runs to 13 residues. CDR3 in DNA: TGCAGTGCTACGGGGAGGGTTAGAGAGACCCAGTACTTC. It is translated as CSATGRVRETQYF.